A single sample is the source of the 26 T cell receptor beta chains below, sequenced in a study of cytomegalovirus exposure and HLA in healthy donors. PCR amplification relied on 60 Vbeta primers (plus 13 Jbeta primers). Data came from immunoSEQ multiplex PCR; TCRdb stores just in-frame clones and leaves some out. The sample lists 100,000 to 150,000 clones, approximately 15% occurring once. Sequenced input: PBMCs. Receptor source: a young woman in good health and CMV-seronegative.

This chain joins TRBV7-8 and TRBJ2-5; D remains ambiguous. The CDR3 length is 21 residues. Per the germline V gene, CDR1 is SGHVS and CDR2 is FQNEAQ. Between the trimmed V and J ends, which lost 5 bases and 5 bases, there was a span of 36 bases. CDR3 region: CASSPGSDGRKEEFSRETQYF. CDR3 bases: TGTGCCAGCAGCCCCGGATCTGACGGTCGGAAAGAGGAGTTTTCTAGGGAGACCCAGTACTTC. Variable domain in full (rest from reference TRBV7-8 and TRBJ2-5): GAGVSQSPRYKVAKRGQDVALRCDPISGHVSLFWYQQALGQGPEFLTYFQNEAQLDKSGLPSDRFFAERPEGSVSTLKIQRTQQEDSAVYLCASSPGSDGRKEEFSRETQYFGPGTRLLVL.

With regard to this clone: An end of the junction does not agree with germline; a read error may underlie this. The V and J genes are TRBV5-4 and TRBJ2-5; 11 positions agree with TRBD2. CDR3 size: 18 residues. Germline V gene data show CDR1 as SGHNT and CDR2 as YYREEE (reference sequence). CDR3 bases: TGTGCCAGCAGCTCCTCCGGGACTAGCGGATCGTACCAAGAGAACCAGTACTTC. Translating gives CASSSSGTSGSYQENQYF.

The CDR3 here is CASREGPFYEQYF. CDR3 coding DNA: TGCGCCAGCAGGGAGGGCCCCTTTTACGAGCAGTACTTC. The chain links TRBV10-2 to TRBJ2-7, with D possibly being TRBD2 (6 bases). The germline V gene encodes CDR1 WSHSY and CDR2 SAAADI. The CDR3 totals 13 residues. Trimming removed 6 bases at V and 4 bases at J, with 13 bases between.

This clone was observed a few times. The chain has TRBV7-9 and TRBJ1-5, with 7 bases that match TRBD1. Germline V gene data show CDR1 as SEHNR and CDR2 as FQNEAQ (reference sequence). V lost 5 bases, J lost 6 bases, and 13 bases stayed unmatched. This CDR3 has 16 amino acids. The CDR3 nucleotides read TGTGCCAGCAGCCCCGGGGACAGAGGGGGAGGTCAGCCCCAGCATTTT. Protein sequence: CASSPGDRGGGQPQHF.

In its sample, this clone was seen a few times. The CDR3 is CASRTGLNNSPLHF. The CDR3 nucleotides are TGTGCCAGCAGAACAGGGTTAAATAATTCACCCCTCCACTTT. The rearrangement joins TRBV2 to TRBJ1-6, with D possibly TRBD1 on 6 matching bases. Germline V lookup: CDR1 SNHLY, CDR2 FYNNEI. Between the trimmed V and J ends, which lost 6 bases and 5 bases, there was a span of 11 bases. CDR3 length: 14 amino acids.

The rearrangement uses TRBV11-2 and TRBJ1-5, with 8 bases aligning to TRBD1. This CDR3 comprises 18 residues. The germline V gene has CDR1 SGHAT and CDR2 FQNNGV. The V and J ends lost 0 bases and 7 bases, in that order; junction bases with no gene match: 14. Written as DNA, the CDR3 is TGTGCCAGCAGCTTAGATTGGCCCCACAGGGGGATTGGACAGCCCCAGCATTTT. Amino acid sequence: CASSLDWPHRGIGQPQHF.

This clone was detected only a few times. This chain links TRBV5-1 with TRBJ1-1; D call uncertain. Trimming removed 0 bases at V and 4 bases at J, with 4 bases between. Germline CDR1 is SGHRS and CDR2 is YFSETQ. The CDR3 is made up of 12 amino acids. The CDR3 protein is CASSLGVTEAFF. Here the CDR3 DNA reads TGCGCCAGCAGCTTGGGAGTCACTGAAGCTTTCTTT.

A few counts support this clone. The V gene is TRBV28, the J gene TRBJ1-1, with 8 positions matching TRBD1. CDR1 MDHEN and CDR2 SYDVKM come from the germline V gene. The CDR3 is 16 residues long. Trimming at V came to 7 bases and at J to 0 bases, leaving 10 bases not matched to a gene. The CDR3 nucleotides are TGTGCCAGCATGGGACAGGAGGGGACCTTGAACACTGAAGCTTTCTTT. This gives the protein CASMGQEGTLNTEAFF.

This clone was seen a few times. This chain connects TRBV9 to TRBJ2-1; 9 bases map to TRBD2. The J segment lost 0 bases and the V segment lost 4 bases, leaving 2 bases of the junction unmatched. The germline V gene encodes CDR1 SGDLS and CDR2 YYNGEE. This CDR3 contains 15 residues. Here the CDR3 reads CASSISGSSYNEQFF. The CDR3 coding sequence is TGTGCCAGCAGCATTAGCGGGAGCTCCTACAATGAGCAGTTCTTC.

CDR3 nucleotides: TGCGCCAGCAGCATAGGGACAGGGCCCCCATACGAGCAGTACTTC. It translates to CASSIGTGPPYEQYF. The chain links TRBV5-1 to TRBJ2-7; 9 nucleotides agree with TRBD1. CDR3 size: 15 residues. Germline V gene sequence: CDR1 SGHRS, CDR2 YFSETQ. Trimming at V came to 4 bases and at J to 4 bases, leaving 9 bases not matched to a gene.

This clone was detected only a few times. The CDR3 spells CASSFWPTNEKLFF. CDR3 sequence (DNA): TGTGCCAGCAGTTTCTGGCCCACTAATGAAAAACTGTTTTTT. The V call is TRBV28, the J call TRBJ1-4; D remains ambiguous. The germline V and J ends were trimmed by 3 bases and 2 bases, with 7 bases remaining between them. The germline CDR1 and CDR2 sequences are MDHEN and SYDVKM. This CDR3 has 14 residues. Complete variable domain (other parts from reference TRBV28 and TRBJ1-4): DVKVTQSSRYLVKRTGEKVFLECVQDMDHENMFWYRQDPGLGLRLIYFSYDVKMKEKGDIPEGYSVSREKKERFSLILESASTNQTSMYLCASSFWPTNEKLFFGSGTQLSVL.

The chain couples TRBV5-1 to TRBJ2-7, with a possible D match to TRBD1 (6 bases). The germline V gene encodes CDR1 SGHRS and CDR2 YFSETQ. V lost 4 bases and J 4 bases, leaving 15 bases between the germline ends. The CDR3 consists of 14 residues. CDR3 nucleotides: TGCGCCAGCAGCCCACGGGACATAGGTTACGAGCAGTACTTC. Its protein is CASSPRDIGYEQYF.

Only one count was recorded for this clone. The genes are TRBV9 and TRBJ2-7, with 7 nucleotides matching TRBD1. Germline V CDR1 and CDR2: SGDLS, YYNGEE. This CDR3 is built from 14 residues. With 3 bases clipped from V and 3 bases from J, the junction kept 6 bases outside the gene matches. CDR3 coding DNA: TGTGCCAGCAGCGCTCGACAGGGCGACTACGAGCAGTACTTC. This encodes CASSARQGDYEQYF.

This clone was observed a handful of times. CDR3 region: CASSSTLGELFF. The CDR3 DNA sequence: TGTGCCAGCAGTTCGACACTCGGGGAGCTGTTTTTT. V and J are TRBV7-7 and TRBJ2-2; D unclear. The V end was cut by 6 bases, the J end by 7 bases, with 9 bases between. CDR1 and CDR2 from the germline V gene are SSHAT and FNYEAQ (reference sequence). CDR3 length: 12 amino acids.

The rearrangement uses TRBV27 and TRBJ2-7; D not resolved. Per germline, CDR1 MNHEY and CDR2 SMNVEV (reference sequence). V lost 3 bases and J lost 6, with 9 bases in between. The CDR3 length is 12 residues. The CDR3 DNA is TGTGCCAGCAGTTTTCTGGGCGCCGAGCAGTACTTC. It is translated as CASSFLGAEQYF.

Notes on this clone: Other DNA sequences in the sample encode the same CDR3. The genes are TRBV30 and TRBJ2-4, with 8 bases fitting TRBD1. In germline, CDR1 is GTSNPN, CDR2 SVGIG (reference sequence). CDR3 length equals 17 residues. Unmatched junction bases numbered 9, after V lost 1 base and J lost 1 base. The chain's CDR3 is CAWSATTGAGAKNIQYF. The CDR3 DNA sequence: TGTGCCTGGAGTGCCACGACAGGGGCCGGCGCCAAAAACATTCAGTACTTC.

This rearrangement joins TRBV11-1 to TRBJ2-7; no firm D call. The germline V gene encodes CDR1 SGHAT and CDR2 FQDESV (reference sequence). The V and J ends lost 2 bases and 3 bases respectively, with 14 bases between them. The CDR3 extends over 15 amino acids. CDR3 DNA sequence: TGTGCCAGCAGCTTATTAAGAGACATCTACTACGAGCAGTACTTC. Translated: CASSLLRDIYYEQYF.

This clone has more than one count but fewer than ten. V usage is TRBV28 and J usage is TRBJ2-7; perhaps TRBD1 as D (5 bases). Trimming stripped 1 base from V and 3 bases from J, with 13 bases between. The length of the CDR3 is 15 residues. CDR1 and CDR2 from the germline V gene are MDHEN and SYDVKM. CDR3 sequence: CASSLSPGQHYEQYF. DNA for the CDR3: TGTGCCAGCAGTTTATCCCCCGGACAACACTACGAGCAGTACTTC.

This clone was detected a few times. V and J are TRBV4-2 and TRBJ1-2; maybe TRBD1 (5 bases). V was shortened by 1 base and J by 0 bases, with 9 bases between the two germline ends. The CDR3 is 15 amino acids. Germline V gives CDR1 LGHNA, CDR2 YNFKEQ. The CDR3 DNA reads TGTGCCAGCAGCCAAGTTGACAGTGCTAACTATGGCTACACCTTC. It yields the protein CASSQVDSANYGYTF.

This clone was seen a handful of times. V and J are TRBV5-1 and TRBJ2-5; 9 bases are shared with TRBD2. The germline CDR1 and CDR2 sequences are SGHRS and YFSETQ. V shed 0 bases and J 4 bases; nucleotides not matched to a gene: 13. This CDR3 spans 18 amino acids. The CDR3, as DNA: TGCGCCAGCAGCTTGGTCGGGGTAGCGGGGGAACGGGGAGAGACCCAGTACTTC. Translated: CASSLVGVAGERGETQYF.

V gene TRBV27 combines with J gene TRBJ1-5; tentative D call: TRBD1 (5 bases). The CDR3 is made up of 13 amino acids. CDR1 is MNHEY and CDR2 is SMNVEV in the germline V gene (reference sequence). The germline V and J ends were trimmed by 6 bases and 6 bases, with 12 bases remaining between them. The chain's CDR3 is CASRGPGGQPQHF. The CDR3 region has the DNA TGTGCCAGCAGGGGGCCGGGGGGTCAGCCCCAGCATTTT.

This clone turned up a few times. V is TRBV28 and J is TRBJ2-2, with TRBD1 identical over 9 bases. The CDR3 loop spans 19 amino acids. V was clipped by 7 bases and J by 0 bases; unmatched bases: 15. Looked up from germline, CDR1 is MDHEN and CDR2 is SYDVKM. This CDR3 reads CASTPLGQGPTANTGELFF. The CDR3 coding sequence is TGTGCCAGCACCCCCCTTGGACAGGGGCCCACCGCGAACACCGGGGAGCTGTTTTTT.

V usage is TRBV6-6 and J usage is TRBJ1-5; perhaps TRBD1 as D (5 bases). CDR1 is MNHNY, CDR2 SVGAGI, per germline (reference sequence). The CDR3 is 15 residues long. V shed 4 bases and J shed 2 bases, with 12 bases lying between them. The CDR3 DNA reads as TGTGCCAGCAGTTCCGGGGGACGGGGCAATCAGCCCCAGCATTTT. Protein product: CASSSGGRGNQPQHF.

This clone was observed at least ten times. The genes are TRBV10-1 and TRBJ1-4; D remains ambiguous. Trimming cost V 6 bases and J 0 bases, with 14 bases left between them. In germline, CDR1 is WNHNN, CDR2 SYGVQD (reference sequence). The CDR3 is made up of 16 amino acids. CDR3 sequence reads: CASSGVPVTTNEKLFF. In DNA, the CDR3 is TGCGCCAGCAGCGGAGTCCCAGTTACAACTAATGAAAAACTGTTTTTT.

The gene calls are TRBV4-1 and TRBJ2-3, with TRBD2 matching over 10 bases. CDR1 and CDR2 from the germline V gene are MGHRA and YSYEKL. The CDR3 has 16 amino acids. V shed 0 bases and J 5 bases; nucleotides not matched to a gene: 5. CDR3 sequence: CASSQDSLAGVDTQYF. CDR3 DNA sequence: TGCGCCAGCAGCCAAGATAGTCTAGCGGGGGTAGATACGCAGTATTTT.

Only a few counts were recorded for this clone. CDR3 nucleotides: TGTGCCAGCAGCTCAGGGGGCTCCTACGAGCAGTACTTC. Translation: CASSSGGSYEQYF. This chain links TRBV11-2 with TRBJ2-7; 7 bases are a match to TRBD1. CDR3 length: 13 residues. Germline loops: CDR1 SGHAT, CDR2 FQNNGV. The V gene end was trimmed by 4 bases and the J gene end by 0 bases; junction bases not matched to a gene: 0.